One TCR beta chain is described in this entry. The sample comes from a study of blood T cell repertoires in COVID-19. Overall study: Specimens from acute and convalescent COVID-19 originated in the United States, Italy and Spain. In each case, the material was cDNA or gDNA derived from T cells, B-cell-depleted T cells, or PBMCs.

Original processing notes: From reference gene primer amplification, estimates of nucleated cell counts were derived. Method: immunoSEQ multiplex PCR; TCRdb's copy keeps in-frame clones and lacks some. For V, J and clone size, that table is used; D and trimming come from the DNA. The data show about 220,000 clones, more than 65% seen once. J was trimmed by 1 base and V by 5 bases; bases with no gene match: 10. The CDR3 has 18 amino acids. Germline V lookup: CDR1 SGHVS, CDR2 FQNEAQ. This TCR came from an older woman with acute or convalescent COVID-19. This chain links TRBV7-8 with TRBJ2-1, with 11 bases that match TRBD2. Material: peripheral blood. In nucleotides, the CDR3 is TGTGCCAGCAGCCTAATTAGCGGGGGGGCCGGGTCCTACAATGAGCAGTTCTTC. Its translation is CASSLISGGAGSYNEQFF.